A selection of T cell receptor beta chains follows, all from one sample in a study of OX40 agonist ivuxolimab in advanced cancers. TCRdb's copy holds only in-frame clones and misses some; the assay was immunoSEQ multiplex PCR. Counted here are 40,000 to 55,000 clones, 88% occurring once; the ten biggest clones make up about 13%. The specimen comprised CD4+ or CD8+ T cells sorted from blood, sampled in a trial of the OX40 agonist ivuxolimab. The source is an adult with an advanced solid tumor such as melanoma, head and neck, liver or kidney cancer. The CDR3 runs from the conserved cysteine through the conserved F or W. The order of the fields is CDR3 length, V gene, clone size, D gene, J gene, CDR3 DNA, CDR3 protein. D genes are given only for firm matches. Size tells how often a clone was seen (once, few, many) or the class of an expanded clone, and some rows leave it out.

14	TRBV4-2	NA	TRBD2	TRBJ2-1	TGTGCCAGCAGCCACACCTTGGGAGGGGATGAGCAGTTCTTC	CASSHTLGGDEQFF
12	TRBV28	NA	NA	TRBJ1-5	TGTGCCAGCAGTTTATTCGGTCAGCCCCAGCATTTT	CASSLFGQPQHF
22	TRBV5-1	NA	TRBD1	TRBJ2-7	TGCGCCAGCAGCTTTCAGAGCCTAAGACAGGGTATTGATAAACCCCCTTCCTACGAGCAGTACTTC	CASSFQSLRQGIDKPPSYEQYF
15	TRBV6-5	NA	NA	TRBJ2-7	TGTGCCAGCAGTTACGGTGGGTTTTTCTCCTACGAGCAGTACTTC	CASSYGGFFSYEQYF
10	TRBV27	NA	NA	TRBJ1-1	TGTGCCAGCGGCCTTGGTGAAGCTTTCTTT	CASGLGEAFF
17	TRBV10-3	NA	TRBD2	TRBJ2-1	TGTGCCATCAGTGAGTCAGTAGCGGGAGGCCTTTACAATGAGCAGTTCTTC	CAISESVAGGLYNEQFF
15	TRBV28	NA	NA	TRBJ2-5	TGTGCCAGCAGTTTAAGGGGGGGACAGCAAGAGACCCAGTACTTC	CASSLRGGQQETQYF
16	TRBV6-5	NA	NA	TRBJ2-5	TGTGCCAGCAGTTACGCCGGCGGGACATATCAAGAGACCCAGTACTTC	CASSYAGGTYQETQYF
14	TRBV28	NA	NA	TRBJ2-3	TGTGCCAGCAGTTTAGGGGCAAGCACAGATACGCAGTATTTT	CASSLGASTDTQYF
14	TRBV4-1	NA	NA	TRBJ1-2	TGCGCCAGCAGCCAGCCTTCGGGGGACTATGGCTACACCTTC	CASSQPSGDYGYTF
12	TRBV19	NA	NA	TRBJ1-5	TGTGCCAGTCAGTATAGCAATCAGCCCCAGCATTTT	CASQYSNQPQHF
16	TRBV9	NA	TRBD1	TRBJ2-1	TGTGCCAGCAGCGTAGCTCTCGGACAGGGTGGAAATGAGCAGTTCTTC	CASSVALGQGGNEQFF
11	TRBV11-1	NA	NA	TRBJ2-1	TGTGCCAGCAGCTTATCCAATGAGCAGTTCTTC	CASSLSNEQFF
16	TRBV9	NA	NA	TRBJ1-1	TGTGCCAGCAGCGTAGCGACGGGGCAGAAGAACACTGAAGCTTTCTTT	CASSVATGQKNTEAFF
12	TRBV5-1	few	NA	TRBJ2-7	TGTGCCAGCAGCCTTACATCCTACGAGCAGTACTTC	CASSLTSYEQYF
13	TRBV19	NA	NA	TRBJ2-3	TGTGCCAGTAGTATAACTAGTGTCGATACGCAGTATTTT	CASSITSVDTQYF
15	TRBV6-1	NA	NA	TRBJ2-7	TGTGCCAGCAGTGAAATGGGGGGGACAGGCTACGAGCAGTACTTC	CASSEMGGTGYEQYF
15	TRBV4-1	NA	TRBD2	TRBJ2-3	TGCGCCAGCAGCCAAGGGGACTATAGCACAGATACGCAGTATTTT	CASSQGDYSTDTQYF
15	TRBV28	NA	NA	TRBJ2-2	TGTGCCAGCAGGGGGGCCAGGGGCCCCCCCGGGGAGCTGTTTTTT	CASRGARGPPGELFF
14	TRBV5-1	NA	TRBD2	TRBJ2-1	TGCGCCAGCAGCGCCGGGACTAGTGACAATGAGCAGTTCTTC	CASSAGTSDNEQFF
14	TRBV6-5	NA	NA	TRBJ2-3	TGTGCCAGCAGTTACGGTGGGAGGGGGGATACGCAGTATTTT	CASSYGGRGDTQYF
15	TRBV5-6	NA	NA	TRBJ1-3	TGTGCCAGCAGCTTGGTGGGATTCTCTGGAAACACCATATATTTT	CASSLVGFSGNTIYF
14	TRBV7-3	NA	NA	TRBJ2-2	TGTGCCAGCAGCATCCCCGGAACCACCGGGGAGCTGTTTTTT	CASSIPGTTGELFF
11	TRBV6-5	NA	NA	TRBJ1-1	TGTGCCAGCCGGGGTGACACTGAAGCTTTCTTT	CASRGDTEAFF
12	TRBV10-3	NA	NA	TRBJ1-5	TGTGCCATCAAGGAGGGTAATCAGCCCCAGCATTTT	CAIKEGNQPQHF
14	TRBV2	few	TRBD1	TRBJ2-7	TGTGCCAGCAGTGTGGGGACAGGGGCCTACGAGCAGTACTTC	CASSVGTGAYEQYF
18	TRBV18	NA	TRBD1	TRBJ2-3	TGTGCCAGCTCAACCGGGACAGGGGCGCCCGCGGGAACAGATACGCAGTATTTT	CASSTGTGAPAGTDTQYF
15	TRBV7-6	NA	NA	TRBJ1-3	TGTGCCAGCAGCTCCCAGGGGTACTCTGGAAACACCATATATTTT	CASSSQGYSGNTIYF
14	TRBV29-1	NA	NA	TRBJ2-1	TGCAGCGTTGAATGGAGTAGGGGGGTTAATGAGCAGTTCTTC	CSVEWSRGVNEQFF
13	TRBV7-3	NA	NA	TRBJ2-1	TGTGCCAGCAGCTTAACGCGGACGAATGAGCAGTTCTTC	CASSLTRTNEQFF
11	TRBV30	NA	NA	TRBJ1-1	TGTGCCTGGAGTTACCAGGATGAAGCTTTCTTT	CAWSYQDEAFF
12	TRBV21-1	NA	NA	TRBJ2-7	TGTGCCAGCAGCAAACCTTCCTACGAGCAGTACTTC	CASSKPSYEQYF
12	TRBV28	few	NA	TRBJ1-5	TGTGCCAGCACCCGACGAGAACAGCCCCAGCATTTT	CASTRREQPQHF
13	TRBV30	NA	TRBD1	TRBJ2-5	TGTGCCGGCCGGGACAGGGTTTTGGAGACCCAGTACTTC	CAGRDRVLETQYF
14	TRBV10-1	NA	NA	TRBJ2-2	TGCGCCAGCAGTACACACAGTGGGGCCGGGGAGCTGTTTTTT	CASSTHSGAGELFF
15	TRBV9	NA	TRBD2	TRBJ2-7	TGTGCCAGCAGCCCTCAGGGACTACCTCGCGACGAGCAGTACTTC	CASSPQGLPRDEQYF
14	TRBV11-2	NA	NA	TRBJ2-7	TGTGCCAGCAGCCCTCAGGGGCGCGGTTACGAGCAGTACTTC	CASSPQGRGYEQYF
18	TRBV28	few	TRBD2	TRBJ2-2	TGTGCCAGCAGTTTAGTCGTATGGCGGGAGGGTAACACCGGGGAGCTGTTTTTT	CASSLVVWREGNTGELFF
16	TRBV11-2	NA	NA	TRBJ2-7	TGTGCCAGCAGCCCCAGGCTTGTCCTGAAGTCCTACGAGCAGTACTTC	CASSPRLVLKSYEQYF
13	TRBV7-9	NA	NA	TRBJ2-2	TGTGCCAGCAGCTTGCAGGGAACCGGGGAGCTGTTTTTT	CASSLQGTGELFF
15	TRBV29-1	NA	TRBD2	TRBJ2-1	TGCAGCGTTAAACCTCGGACTAGCGGGAGGAATGAGCAGTTCTTC	CSVKPRTSGRNEQFF
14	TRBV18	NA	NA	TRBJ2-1	TGTGCCAGCTCACCACCGAGCCAGTTAAATGAGCAGTTCTTC	CASSPPSQLNEQFF
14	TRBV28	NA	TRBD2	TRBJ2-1	TGTGCCAGCAGCTTACTAGCGGGCTACAATGAGCAGTTCTTC	CASSLLAGYNEQFF
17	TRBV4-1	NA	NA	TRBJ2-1	TGCGCCAGCAGCCAAGACGCCGGGCTAGGCAGGGTTGATGAGCAGTTCTTC	CASSQDAGLGRVDEQFF
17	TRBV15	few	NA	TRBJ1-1	TGTGCCACCAGCAGAGATCAAAAGGGGAGAATGAACACTGAAGCTTTCTTT	CATSRDQKGRMNTEAFF
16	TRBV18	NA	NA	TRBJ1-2	TGTGCCAGCTCACCACCGGGGATAGGGGGTGACTATGGCTACACCTTC	CASSPPGIGGDYGYTF
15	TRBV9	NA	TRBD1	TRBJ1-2	TGTGCCAGCAGCGTAGTAACGCCGGGACAGGGTGGCTACACCTTC	CASSVVTPGQGGYTF
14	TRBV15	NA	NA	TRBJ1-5	TGTGCCACCAGCACCCCCTTGGTCCTCCAGCCCCAGCATTTT	CATSTPLVLQPQHF
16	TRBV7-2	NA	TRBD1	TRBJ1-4	TGTGCCAGCAGCTTGTATGGGGACAGCTTAAATGAAAAACTGTTTTTT	CASSLYGDSLNEKLFF
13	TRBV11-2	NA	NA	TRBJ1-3	TGTGCCAGCAGACAGGGACGTGGAAACACCATATATTTT	CASRQGRGNTIYF
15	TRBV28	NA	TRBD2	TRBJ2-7	TGTGCCAGCAGTCTAACTAGCGGGAGGAGTAACGAGCAGTACTTC	CASSLTSGRSNEQYF
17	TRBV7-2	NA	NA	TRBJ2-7	TGTGCCAGCAGCTTGACGTTTCCAACAGGGAGGGGTTACGAGCAGTACTTC	CASSLTFPTGRGYEQYF